The T cell receptor (beta chain) described here comes from a study of blood T cell repertoires in COVID-19 (dated by TCRdb to the early 2020s). Some background on the complete study: Samples from collaborators originated in the United States, Italy and Spain and spanned both the acute and convalescent phases of COVID-19. The prospective study material was composed of cDNA or gDNA derived from T cells, B-cell-depleted T cells, or PBMCs. A freely available public database, intended as a resource for researchers studying the immune response to SARS-CoV-2, is where the repertoires were released. Nearly every sample came with metadata listing a de-identified subject ID, COVID-19 status, age in years and sex. Samples came from the ongoing ImmuneRACE study (first 160 participants) plus 1,254 subjects from 6 global collaborators. HLA class I and class II types, where available, came from metadata supplied by the sample provider rather than from assay-based typing. Subjects who had been exposed to COVID-19, were actively infected with it, or had recovered from it provided the deeply sampled blood TCRbeta repertoires that made up the dataset.

Regarding this clone: No cognate antigen has been identified for it. No much larger clonotype is one base removed from it; base qualities were not supplied.

The collaborating institutions used their own protocols to collect whole blood in K2EDTA tubes. For TCRbeta analysis, collaborators shipped samples as frozen whole blood, isolated PBMCs, or DNA extracted from either of those sample types. In the germline V gene (reference sequence), CDR1 corresponds to LGHDT and CDR2 to YNNKEL. V and J are trimmed by 2 bases and 2 bases, and the gene matches miss 3 bases of the junction. The CDR3, from cysteine to phenylalanine, totals 15 residues. Only the CDR3 part of the read is kept: 45 bases, read in frame from the first base. Beyond this particular receptor, the publication reports: How much clinical and demographic metadata was included differed by source and by participant, and the metadata was provided uncurated.

TCRbeta CDR3 regions were amplified from genomic DNA by means of the immunoSEQ Assay, a bias-controlled multiplex PCR. Regarding the original processing steps: The number of nucleated cells in each sample was estimated from the amplification of reference gene primers within the assay. To quantify the absolute abundance of each unique TCRbeta CDR3 rearrangement, sequence reads were collapsed and filtered. Productive Simpson clonality was computed per sample as the square root of Simpson's diversity index over productive rearrangements. TCRdb carries this immuneACCESS record with in-frame sequences only. Its versions omit some clonotypes, under half of them owing to an unresolved V gene in the studies checked, with the rest unexplained. D and trimming were read from the DNA, whereas the V and J calls and clone size are those reported in that table. Here the sample has around 310,000 clones; 70% to 90% occur a single time. The top ten clonotypes cover roughly 4% of the sample.

Sequenced sample: peripheral blood. This TCR was sampled from a woman in her fifties or sixties with active or convalescent COVID-19. The sequence joins TRBV3-1 (or the pseudogene TRBV3-2) to TRBJ1-5; TRBD1 fits 7 bases in the junction. The sequence in DNA is TGTGCCAGCAGCCAACAGGGGGTAGGCAATCAGCCCCAGCATTTT. This is translated as CASSQQGVGNQPQHF.